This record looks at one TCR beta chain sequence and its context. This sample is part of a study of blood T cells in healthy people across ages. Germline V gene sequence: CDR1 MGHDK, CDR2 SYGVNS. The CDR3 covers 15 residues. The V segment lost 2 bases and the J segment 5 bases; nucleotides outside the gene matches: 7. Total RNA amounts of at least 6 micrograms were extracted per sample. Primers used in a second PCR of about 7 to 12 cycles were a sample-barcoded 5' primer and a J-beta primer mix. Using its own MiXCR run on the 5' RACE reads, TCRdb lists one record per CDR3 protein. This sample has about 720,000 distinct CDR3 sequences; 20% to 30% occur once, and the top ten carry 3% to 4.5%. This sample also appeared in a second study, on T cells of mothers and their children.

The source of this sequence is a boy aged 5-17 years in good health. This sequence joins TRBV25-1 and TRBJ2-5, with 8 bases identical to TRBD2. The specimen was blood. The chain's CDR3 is CASSEGGSGGETQYF. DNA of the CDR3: TGTGCCAGCAGTGAAGGGGGGTCGGGAGGGGAGACCCAGTACTTC.